The 20 T cell receptor beta chains presented below share a single source sample, sequenced in a study of CD8+CD57+ T cells in acquired aplastic anemia. According to the study, genomic DNA was the template for TCR beta VDJ and CDR3 profiling. TCRdb reprocessed the reads with MiXCR, giving one entry per CDR3 protein. The repertoire includes more than 150,000 distinct CDR3 sequences, approximately 48% of them detected once, and 10% to 15% sits in the top ten. Sequencing involved patients with CD8+CD57+ cell expansion previously shown by flow cytometry. The sample consisted of sorted CD4+, CD8+, or CD8+CD57+ T cells (not recorded which) from PBMCs. The origin of the receptors is a human donor with aplastic anemia.

V and J are TRBV15 and TRBJ2-1, with TRBD2 matching over 13 bases. This CDR3 is 15 amino acids long. Germline V CDR1 and CDR2: LNHNV, YYDKDF (reference sequence). The V gene end was trimmed by 9 bases and the J gene end by 14 bases; junction bases not matched to a gene: 16. This chain's CDR3 is CATGFGLAGVESEFF. The CDR3 nucleotides are TGTGCCACAGGATTCGGACTAGCGGGAGTCGAGTCGGAGTTCTTC.

This clonotype was seen only once. The chain combines TRBV20-1 with TRBJ2-2; 7 nucleotides match TRBD2. The J segment lost 4 bases and the V segment lost 3 bases, leaving 8 bases of the junction unmatched. The germline gives CDR1 DFQATT, CDR2 SNEGSKA (reference sequence). The CDR3 sequence is 15 residues long. The DNA for the CDR3 is TGCAGTGCTAGTCGGGGAGGGGAGGCCACCGGGGAGCTGTTTTTT. This translates into CSASRGGEATGELFF.

DNA for the CDR3: TGTGCCAGCAGCTTAGAACCAGCAGGCATTCAGTACTTC. Translating it yields CASSLEPAGIQYF. The chain couples TRBV11-3 to TRBJ2-4; D remains unclear. Germline CDR1 is SGHNT and CDR2 is YENEEA. V was cut by 0 bases and J by 9 bases, with 9 bases left in between. The CDR3 spans 13 residues.

The rearrangement joins TRBV7-6 to TRBJ2-2; maybe TRBD1 (6 bases). Germline values: CDR1 SGHVS, CDR2 FNYEAQ. The CDR3 length is 15 residues. Trimming took off 5 bases at V and 1 base at J, with 11 bases between the two ends. CDR3 residues: CASSPGAGNTGELFF. Written as DNA, the CDR3 is TGTGCCAGCAGCCCAGGGGCGGGGAACACCGGGGAGCTGTTTTTT.

This chain links TRBV11-2 with TRBJ1-6; TRBD1 agrees at 9 bases. The V and J ends lost 5 bases and 9 bases, in that order; junction bases with no gene match: 8. The CDR3 has 15 residues. Germline V lookup: CDR1 SGHAT, CDR2 FQNNGV. The CDR3 sequence: CASSLTGGDSSPLHF. The DNA for the CDR3 is TGTGCCAGCAGCCTGACAGGGGGTGATAGTTCACCCCTCCACTTT.

A remark on this clonotype: The junction departs from germline at one end; a sequencing error may be responsible. V gene TRBV24-1 combines with J gene TRBJ2-7; D might be TRBD1 (6 bases). Germline loops: CDR1 KGHDR, CDR2 SFDVKD. This CDR3 has 15 amino acids. This CDR3 is CASSGPGTPSYEQYF. The CDR3 coding sequence is TGTGCCAGCAGTGGTCCCGGGACACCTTCCTACGAGCAGTACTTC.

This chain joins TRBV12-3 or TRBV12-4 and TRBJ2-1; weak D call: TRBD2 (6 bases). V was cut by 1 base and J by 4 bases, with 11 bases left in between. The CDR3 covers 15 residues. Here the CDR3 reads CASSLDGLSYNEQFF. In DNA, the CDR3 is TGTGCCAGCAGTTTAGATGGACTATCATACAATGAGCAGTTCTTC.

The sample holds one count of this clonotype. The genes are TRBV5-1 and TRBJ2-7, with 8 positions matching TRBD1. This CDR3 region has 14 residues. CDR1 SGHRS and CDR2 YFSETQ come from the germline V gene. Trimming took 4 bases from V and 7 from J; bases not matched to a gene: 10. Here the CDR3 DNA reads TGCGCCAGCAGCGATAACAGGGGGGCGGGGGAGCAGTACTTC. Translation gives CASSDNRGAGEQYF. Variable domain in full (rest from reference TRBV5-1 and TRBJ2-7): KAGVTQTPRYLIKTRGQQVTLSCSPISGHRSVSWYQQTPGQGLQFLFEYFSETQRNKGNFPGRFSGRQFSNSRSEMNVSTLELGDSALYLCASSDNRGAGEQYFGPGTRLTVT.

J is TRBJ1-6 and V is TRBV15; D is undetermined. Germline loops: CDR1 LNHNV, CDR2 YYDKDF (reference sequence). The ends were cut back, 4 bases at V and 9 bases at J, with 13 bases in the middle. There are 14 residues in the CDR3. This chain's CDR3 is CATSTGRLGSPLHF. Here the CDR3 DNA reads TGTGCCACCAGCACCGGCCGATTAGGTTCACCCCTCCACTTT.

Concerning this clonotype itself: A much larger clone differs by one base, so this may be a read error. The rearrangement joins TRBV4-2 to TRBJ2-5; D tentatively reads TRBD1 or TRBD2 (6 bases each). The CDR3 covers 16 residues. Germline CDR1 reads LGHNA; CDR2 reads YNFKEQ. The V and J ends lost 4 bases and 1 base respectively, with 16 bases between them. The CDR3 nucleotides read TGTGCCAGCAGCCGGTCAAGCCCGGGGGCCCAAGAGACCCAGTACTTC. Amino acid sequence: CASSRSSPGAQETQYF.

This clonotype was observed a few times. This chain connects TRBV7-8 to TRBJ2-5, with D hard to call. The CDR3 loop spans 13 amino acids. V was trimmed by 6 bases and J by 3 bases, leaving 11 bases between them. The germline CDR1 and CDR2 sequences are SGHVS and FQNEAQ. This CDR3 is CASSSAEEETQYF. CDR3 bases: TGTGCCAGCAGTTCGGCAGAAGAAGAGACCCAGTACTTC.

This clonotype has more than one count but fewer than ten. This chain joins TRBV24-1 and TRBJ2-7; D is uncertain. The V gene's germline CDR1 is KGHDR and CDR2 SFDVKD. Between the trimmed V and J ends, which lost 4 bases and 7 bases, there was a span of 19 bases. The CDR3 length is 15 residues. The CDR3, as DNA: TGTGCCACCAGTGACCCGTCTAGTGGGCTTTTAGAGCAGTACTTC. As protein: CATSDPSSGLLEQYF.

This clonotype appeared many times. The chain employs TRBV5-1 and TRBJ2-2; D uncertain. Germline-derived CDR1 and CDR2 are SGHRS and YFSETQ. V lost 2 bases to trimming and J lost 7 bases, with 9 bases between them. The CDR3 contains 13 residues. As DNA, the CDR3 is TGCGCCAGCAGCTTATCGGGTCACGGGGAGCTGTTTTTT. It specifies CASSLSGHGELFF.

V gene TRBV14 combines with J gene TRBJ2-7, with D possibly being TRBD2 (5 bases). V lost 1 base to trimming and J lost 7 bases, with 11 bases between them. CDR1 and CDR2 from the germline V gene are SGHDN and FVKESK. This CDR3 is 13 amino acids long. The CDR3 region is CASSQVGVGEQYF. The CDR3, as DNA: TGTGCCAGCAGCCAAGTCGGGGTCGGGGAGCAGTACTTC.

This sequence joins TRBV25-1 and TRBJ1-1, with a tentative D call TRBD1 (5 bases). The CDR3 length is 13 residues. The germline V and J ends were trimmed by 2 bases and 6 bases, with 10 bases remaining between them. The germline gives CDR1 MGHDK, CDR2 SYGVNS. CDR3 sequence reads: CASSEGAAAEAFF. CDR3 in DNA: TGTGCCAGCAGTGAAGGGGCCGCGGCTGAAGCTTTCTTT.

The sample holds many counts of this clonotype. The genes are TRBV14 and TRBJ2-7; D ambiguous. The germline V gene has CDR1 SGHDN and CDR2 FVKESK. V shed 4 bases and J shed 6 bases, with 13 bases lying between them. This CDR3 comprises 13 residues. The chain's CDR3 is CASSPIRPGEQYF. The CDR3 region has the DNA TGTGCCAGCAGCCCAATTCGCCCCGGCGAGCAGTACTTC.

This clonotype was observed a handful of times. This chain connects TRBV10-3 to TRBJ2-3, with 7 bases lining up with TRBD2. Trimming cost V 6 bases and J 2 bases; bases outside gene matches: 2. This CDR3 has 13 residues. CDR1 and CDR2 from the germline V gene are ENHRY and SYGVKD. CDR3 in DNA: TGTGCCATCAGAGGACTAGACACAGATACGCAGTATTTT. Encoded protein: CAIRGLDTDTQYF.

This chain links TRBV4-2 with TRBJ2-1; D may be TRBD1 (6 bases). Trimming took 6 bases from V and 4 from J, leaving 16 bases between them. The length of the CDR3 is 15 residues. The germline V gene encodes CDR1 LGHNA and CDR2 YNFKEQ. CDR3 region: CASSLSRGSYNEQFF. CDR3 DNA sequence: TGTGCCAGCAGTCTCAGCAGGGGTAGTTACAATGAGCAGTTCTTC.

This clonotype was seen a few times. J is TRBJ2-5 and V is TRBV20-1; 9 bases align to TRBD2. With V trimmed by 6 bases and J by 4 bases, 9 bases remained unmatched. The CDR3 is 14 amino acids. Germline V gives CDR1 DFQATT, CDR2 SNEGSKA (reference sequence). Here the CDR3 reads CSAGSGGPGETQYF. DNA for the CDR3: TGCAGTGCAGGCAGCGGGGGGCCGGGAGAGACCCAGTACTTC.

This clonotype was seen many times. This sequence joins TRBV10-3 and TRBJ1-3, with 9 bases matching TRBD1. The germline CDR1 and CDR2 sequences are ENHRY and SYGVKD. This CDR3 region has 14 residues. The trim removed 6 bases at V and 2 bases at J, leaving 2 bases unmatched. Here the CDR3 reads CAIRTGGAGNTIYF. For the CDR3, the DNA is TGTGCCATCAGGACAGGGGGGGCTGGAAACACCATATATTTT.